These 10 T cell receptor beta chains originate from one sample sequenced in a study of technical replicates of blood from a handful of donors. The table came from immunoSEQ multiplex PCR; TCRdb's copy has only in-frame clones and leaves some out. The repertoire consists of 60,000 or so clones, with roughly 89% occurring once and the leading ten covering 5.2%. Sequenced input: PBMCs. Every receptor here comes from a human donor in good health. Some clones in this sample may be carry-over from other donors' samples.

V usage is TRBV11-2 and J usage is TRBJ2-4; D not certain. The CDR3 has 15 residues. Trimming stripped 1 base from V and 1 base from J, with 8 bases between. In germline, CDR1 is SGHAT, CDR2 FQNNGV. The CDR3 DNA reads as TGTGCCAGCAGCTTAGTTGTGGGCGCCAAAAACATTCAGTACTTC. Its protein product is CASSLVVGAKNIQYF.

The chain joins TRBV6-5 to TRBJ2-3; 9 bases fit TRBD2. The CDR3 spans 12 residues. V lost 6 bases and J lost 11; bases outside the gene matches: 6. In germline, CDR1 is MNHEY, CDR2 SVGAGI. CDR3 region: CASRMSGGKQYF. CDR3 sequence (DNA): TGTGCCAGCAGAATGAGCGGGGGGAAGCAGTATTTT.

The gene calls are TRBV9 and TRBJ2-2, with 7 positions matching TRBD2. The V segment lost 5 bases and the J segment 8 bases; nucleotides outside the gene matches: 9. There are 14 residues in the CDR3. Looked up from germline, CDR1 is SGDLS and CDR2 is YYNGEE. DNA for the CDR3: TGTGCCAGCAGTCGCCGACAGCGGGAAGGGGAGCTGTTTTTT. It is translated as CASSRRQREGELFF.

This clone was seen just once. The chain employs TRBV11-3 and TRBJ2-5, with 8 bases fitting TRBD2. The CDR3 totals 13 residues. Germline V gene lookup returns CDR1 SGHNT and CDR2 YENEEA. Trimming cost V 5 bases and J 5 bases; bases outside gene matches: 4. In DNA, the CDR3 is TGTGCCAGCAGCCGGGGGGGCCGCGAGACCCAGTACTTC. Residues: CASSRGGRETQYF.

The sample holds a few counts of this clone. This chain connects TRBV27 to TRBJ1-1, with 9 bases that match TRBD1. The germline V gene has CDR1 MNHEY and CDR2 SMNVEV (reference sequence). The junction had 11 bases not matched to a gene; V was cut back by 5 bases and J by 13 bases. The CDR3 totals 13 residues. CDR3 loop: CASSRRGTGFLFF. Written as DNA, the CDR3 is TGTGCCAGCAGTCGCCGTGGGACAGGGTTTCTTTTCTTT.

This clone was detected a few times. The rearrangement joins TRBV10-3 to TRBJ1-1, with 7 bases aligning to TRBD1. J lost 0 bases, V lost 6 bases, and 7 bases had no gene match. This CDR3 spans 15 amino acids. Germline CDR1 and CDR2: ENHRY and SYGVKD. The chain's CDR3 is CAISKTGSMNTEAFF. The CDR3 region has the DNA TGTGCCATCAGCAAGACAGGGAGCATGAACACTGAAGCTTTCTTT.

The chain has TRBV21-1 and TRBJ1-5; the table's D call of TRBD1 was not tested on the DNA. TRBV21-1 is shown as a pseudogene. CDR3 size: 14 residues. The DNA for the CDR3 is TGTGCCAGCAGCAAAGGAAGGGGGCATCAGCCCCAGCATTTT. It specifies CASSKGRGHQPQHF.

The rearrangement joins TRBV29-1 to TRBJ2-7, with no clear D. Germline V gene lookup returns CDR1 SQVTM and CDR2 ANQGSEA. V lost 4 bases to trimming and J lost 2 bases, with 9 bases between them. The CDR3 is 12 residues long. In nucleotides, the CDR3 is TGCAGCGTTGGGAGAACCACCTACGAGCAGTACTTC. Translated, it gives CSVGRTTYEQYF.

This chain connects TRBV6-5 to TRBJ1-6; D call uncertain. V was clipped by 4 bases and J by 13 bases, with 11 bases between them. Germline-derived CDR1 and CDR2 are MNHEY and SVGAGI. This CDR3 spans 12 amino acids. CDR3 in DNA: TGTGCCAGCAGTTCGCTGGGCTTGCCCCTCCACTTT. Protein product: CASSSLGLPLHF.

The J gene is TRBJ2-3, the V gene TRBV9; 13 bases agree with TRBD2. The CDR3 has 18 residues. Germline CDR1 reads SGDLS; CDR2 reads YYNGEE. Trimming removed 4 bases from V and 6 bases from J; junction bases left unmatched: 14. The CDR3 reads CASSTSGTSGIGSDTQYF. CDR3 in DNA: TGTGCCAGCAGCACTTCCGGGACTAGCGGGATTGGTTCTGATACGCAGTATTTT.